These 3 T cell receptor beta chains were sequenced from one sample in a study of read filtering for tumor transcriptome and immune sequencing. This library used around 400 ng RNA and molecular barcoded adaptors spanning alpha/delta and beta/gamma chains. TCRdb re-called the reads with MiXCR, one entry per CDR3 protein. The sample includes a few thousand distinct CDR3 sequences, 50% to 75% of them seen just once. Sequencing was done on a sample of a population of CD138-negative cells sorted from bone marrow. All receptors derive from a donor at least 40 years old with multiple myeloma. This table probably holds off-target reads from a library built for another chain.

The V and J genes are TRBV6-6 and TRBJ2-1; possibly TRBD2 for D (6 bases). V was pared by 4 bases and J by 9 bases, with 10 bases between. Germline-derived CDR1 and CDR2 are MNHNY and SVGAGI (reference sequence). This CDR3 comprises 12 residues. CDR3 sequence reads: CASSWASVEQFF. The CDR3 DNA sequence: TGTGCCAGCAGTTGGGCTAGCGTTGAGCAGTTCTTC.

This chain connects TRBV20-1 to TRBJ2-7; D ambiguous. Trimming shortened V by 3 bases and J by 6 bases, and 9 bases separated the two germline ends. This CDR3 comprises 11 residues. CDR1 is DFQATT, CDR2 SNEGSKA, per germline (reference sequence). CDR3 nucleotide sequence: TGCAGTGCTAGTGGGGTTGCCGAGCAGTACTTC. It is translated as CSASGVAEQYF.

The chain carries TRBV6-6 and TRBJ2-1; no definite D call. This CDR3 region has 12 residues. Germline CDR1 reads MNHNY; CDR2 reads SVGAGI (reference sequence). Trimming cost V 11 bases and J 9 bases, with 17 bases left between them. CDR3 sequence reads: CAAANPVGEQFF. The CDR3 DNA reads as TGTGCCGCCGCTAACCCGGTGGGTGAGCAGTTCTTC.